The TCR beta chain described here comes from a study of blood T cell repertoires in COVID-19. Looking at the study overall: Acute and convalescent COVID-19 samples came from the United States, Italy and Spain.

How the authors handled the data: Scientists estimated how many nucleated cells there were by amplifying reference gene primers. TCRdb's copy holds only in-frame clones and misses some; the assay was immunoSEQ multiplex PCR. The V and J calls and clone size were taken over from that table, and D and trimming were inferred from the DNA. The sample has 70,000 to 95,000 clones, approximately 92% seen once. Germline V gene lookup returns CDR1 SGHRS and CDR2 YFSETQ. This CDR3 contains 15 residues. Trimming removed 3 bases from V and 8 bases from J; junction bases left unmatched: 12. The receptor's source is an older woman with active COVID-19. The sample was peripheral blood. The chain uses TRBV5-1 and TRBJ1-2; 8 bases are a match to TRBD1. The CDR3 is CASSSPGQGAWGYTF. CDR3 nucleotide sequence: TGCGCCAGCAGCTCCCCGGGGCAGGGGGCCTGGGGCTACACCTTC.